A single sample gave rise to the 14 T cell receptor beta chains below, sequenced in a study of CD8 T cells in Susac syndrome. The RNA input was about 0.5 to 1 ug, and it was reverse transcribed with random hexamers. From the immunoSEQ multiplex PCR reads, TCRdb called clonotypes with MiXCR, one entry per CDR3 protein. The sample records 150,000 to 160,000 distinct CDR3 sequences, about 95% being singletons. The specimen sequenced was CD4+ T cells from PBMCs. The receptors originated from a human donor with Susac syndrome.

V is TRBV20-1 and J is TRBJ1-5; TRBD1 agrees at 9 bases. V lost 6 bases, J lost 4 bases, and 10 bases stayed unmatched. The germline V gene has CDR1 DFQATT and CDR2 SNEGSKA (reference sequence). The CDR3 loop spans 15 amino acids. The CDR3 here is CSARDRVGVNQPQHF. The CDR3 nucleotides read TGCAGTGCACGGGACAGGGTTGGGGTGAATCAGCCCCAGCATTTT.

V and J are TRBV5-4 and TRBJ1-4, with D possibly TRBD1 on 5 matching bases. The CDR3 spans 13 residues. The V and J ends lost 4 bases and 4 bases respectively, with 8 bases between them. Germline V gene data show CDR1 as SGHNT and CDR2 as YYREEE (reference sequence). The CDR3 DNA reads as TGTGCCAGCAGCCAGGGCTTTAATGAAAAACTGTTTTTT. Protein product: CASSQGFNEKLFF.

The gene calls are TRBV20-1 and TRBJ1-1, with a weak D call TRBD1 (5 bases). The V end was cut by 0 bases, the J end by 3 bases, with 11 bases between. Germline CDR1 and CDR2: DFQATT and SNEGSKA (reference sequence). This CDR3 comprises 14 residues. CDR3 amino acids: CSARDARVYTEAFF. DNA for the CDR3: TGCAGTGCTAGAGACGCCAGGGTCTACACTGAAGCTTTCTTT.

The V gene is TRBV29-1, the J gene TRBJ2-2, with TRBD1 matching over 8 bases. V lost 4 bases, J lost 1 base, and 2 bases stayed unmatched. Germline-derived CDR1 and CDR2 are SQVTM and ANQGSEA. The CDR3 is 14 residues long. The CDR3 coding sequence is TGCAGCGTTGGGACAGGGTGGAACACCGGGGAGCTGTTTTTT. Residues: CSVGTGWNTGELFF.

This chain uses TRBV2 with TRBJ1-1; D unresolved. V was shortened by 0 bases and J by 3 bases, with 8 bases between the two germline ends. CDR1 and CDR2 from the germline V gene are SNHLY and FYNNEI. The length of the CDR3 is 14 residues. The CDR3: CASSEAFRYTEAFF. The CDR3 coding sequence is TGTGCCAGCAGTGAAGCGTTTCGCTACACTGAAGCTTTCTTT.

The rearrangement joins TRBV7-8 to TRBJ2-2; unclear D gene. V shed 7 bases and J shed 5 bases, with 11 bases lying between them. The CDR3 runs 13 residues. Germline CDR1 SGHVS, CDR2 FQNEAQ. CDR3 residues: CASIQSETGELFF. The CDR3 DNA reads TGTGCCAGCATCCAGTCGGAGACCGGGGAGCTGTTTTTT.

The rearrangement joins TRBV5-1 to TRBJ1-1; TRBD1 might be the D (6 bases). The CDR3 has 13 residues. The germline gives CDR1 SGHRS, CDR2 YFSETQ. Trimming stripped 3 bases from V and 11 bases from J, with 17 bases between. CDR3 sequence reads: CASSSGEAGEAFF. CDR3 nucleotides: TGCGCCAGCAGCTCGGGCGAGGCAGGGGAGGCTTTCTTT.

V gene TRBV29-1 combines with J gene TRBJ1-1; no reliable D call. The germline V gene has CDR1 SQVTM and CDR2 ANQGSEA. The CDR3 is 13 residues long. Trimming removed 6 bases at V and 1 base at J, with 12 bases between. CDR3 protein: CSVKRASNTEAFF. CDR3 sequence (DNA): TGCAGCGTCAAACGGGCCTCGAACACTGAAGCTTTCTTT.

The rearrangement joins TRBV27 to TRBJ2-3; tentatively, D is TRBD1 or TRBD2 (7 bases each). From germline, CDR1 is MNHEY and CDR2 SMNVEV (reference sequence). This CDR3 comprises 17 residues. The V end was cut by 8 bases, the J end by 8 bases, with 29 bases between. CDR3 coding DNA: TGTGCCAGCGGTGGGGAGGGGGCGAAACCTACCTCACGTACGCAGTATTTT. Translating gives CASGGEGAKPTSRTQYF.

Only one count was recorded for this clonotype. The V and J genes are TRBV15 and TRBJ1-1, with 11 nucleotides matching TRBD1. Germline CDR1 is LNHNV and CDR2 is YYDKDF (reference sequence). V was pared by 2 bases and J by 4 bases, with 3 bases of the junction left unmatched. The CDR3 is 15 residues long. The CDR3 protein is CATSRWTGGGTEAFF. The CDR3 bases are TGTGCCACCAGCAGATGGACAGGGGGCGGCACTGAAGCTTTCTTT.

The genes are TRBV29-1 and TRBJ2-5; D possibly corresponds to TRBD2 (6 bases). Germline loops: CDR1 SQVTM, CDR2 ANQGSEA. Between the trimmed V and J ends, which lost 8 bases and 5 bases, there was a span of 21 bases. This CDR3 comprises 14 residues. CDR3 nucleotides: TGCAGCCTGACACAGGCCCCCCGGGAGGAGACCCAGTACTTC. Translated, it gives CSLTQAPREETQYF.

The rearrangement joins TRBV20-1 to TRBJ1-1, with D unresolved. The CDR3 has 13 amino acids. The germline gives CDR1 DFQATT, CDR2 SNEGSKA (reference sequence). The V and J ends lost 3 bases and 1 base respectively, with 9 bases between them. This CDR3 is CSASPSRNTEAFF. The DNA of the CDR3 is TGCAGTGCTAGCCCCTCAAGGAACACTGAAGCTTTCTTT.

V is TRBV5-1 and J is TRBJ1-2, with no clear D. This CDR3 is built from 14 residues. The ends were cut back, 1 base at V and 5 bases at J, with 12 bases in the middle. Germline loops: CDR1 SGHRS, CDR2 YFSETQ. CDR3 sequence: CASSLTPAAYGYTF. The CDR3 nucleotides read TGCGCCAGCAGCTTGACGCCAGCCGCATATGGCTACACCTTC. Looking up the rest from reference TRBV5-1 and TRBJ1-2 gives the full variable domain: KAGVTQTPRYLIKTRGQQVTLSCSPISGHRSVSWYQQTPGQGLQFLFEYFSETQRNKGNFPGRFSGRQFSNSRSEMNVSTLELGDSALYLCASSLTPAAYGYTFGSGTRLTVV.

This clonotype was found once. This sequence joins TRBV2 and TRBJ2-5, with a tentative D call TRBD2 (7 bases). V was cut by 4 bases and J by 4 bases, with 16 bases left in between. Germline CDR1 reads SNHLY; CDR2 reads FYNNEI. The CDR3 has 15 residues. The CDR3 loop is CASSAAGAGGETQYF. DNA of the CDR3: TGTGCCAGCAGTGCCGCGGGGGCGGGCGGAGAGACCCAGTACTTC.